The subject of this entry is one T cell receptor beta chain. This CDR3 comprises 14 residues. Germline V gene lookup returns CDR1 MNHEY and CDR2 SVGAGI. V was shortened by 7 bases and J by 1 base, with 13 bases between the two germline ends. This sample was included in a study of blood T cell repertoires in COVID-19. Overall study context: Sites in the United States, Italy and Spain provided acute and convalescent COVID-19 samples.

Data came from immunoSEQ multiplex PCR; TCRdb stores just in-frame clones and leaves some out. Of fewer than 250,000 clones in the sample, 90% are singletons; the top ten hold less than 15%. Residents of 24 US areas, aged roughly 18 to 89 years, made up the participants. Exposed study participants had met a COVID-19 case within 2 weeks before entry. This TCR was sampled from a man in his thirties or forties who had been exposed to COVID-19. The genes are TRBV6-5 and TRBJ1-1; D perhaps matches TRBD1 (6 bases). The sample consisted of PBMCs or T cells enriched from blood (not recorded which). The CDR3: CASTKPQGNTEAFF. The DNA of the CDR3 is TGTGCCAGCACAAAACCACAGGGGAACACTGAAGCTTTCTTT.